These 17 T cell receptor beta chains were sequenced from one sample in a study of neoadjuvant anti-PD-1 for oral cavity cancer. The assay was immunoSEQ multiplex PCR, and TCRdb's table has in-frame clones only and misses some. The sample has tens of thousands of clones; around four fifths are singletons. The sample consisted of PBMCs, taken before nivolumab (anti-PD-1) treatment. The receptors come from a person aged 35-79 years with oral cavity squamous cell carcinoma.

This clone was observed a handful of times. V gene TRBV7-8 combines with J gene TRBJ2-3; D could derive from TRBD1 or TRBD2 (5 bases each). CDR1 SGHVS and CDR2 FQNEAQ come from the germline V gene. The germline V and J ends were trimmed by 6 bases and 9 bases, with 13 bases remaining between them. This CDR3 comprises 12 residues. CDR3 loop: CASSLRDRTQYF. As DNA, the CDR3 is TGTGCCAGCAGTCTCCGGGACCGGACGCAGTATTTT.

This rearrangement joins TRBV10-1 to TRBJ2-3; D remains ambiguous. The CDR3 sequence is 15 residues long. Germline lookup yields CDR1 WNHNN and CDR2 SYGVQD (reference sequence). V was clipped by 6 bases and J by 0 bases, with 13 bases between them. CDR3 loop: CASRETGKSTDTQYF. CDR3 bases: TGCGCCAGCAGAGAGACGGGTAAAAGCACAGATACGCAGTATTTT.

The CDR3 DNA follows: TGCGCCAGCAGCCGCAACGGGATGCGGAATGAGCAGTTCTTC. It encodes CASSRNGMRNEQFF. The V gene is TRBV4-1, the J gene TRBJ2-1, with D perhaps matching TRBD2 (5 bases). This CDR3 is built from 14 residues. Per germline, CDR1 MGHRA and CDR2 YSYEKL. The V end was cut by 4 bases, the J end by 7 bases, with 14 bases between.

The chain joins TRBV5-4 to TRBJ2-6; TRBD1 agrees at 7 bases. There are 16 residues in the CDR3. Trimming cost V 0 bases and J 2 bases; bases outside gene matches: 2. The germline V gene has CDR1 SGHNT and CDR2 YYREEE (reference sequence). The CDR3: CASSLVQGAGANVLTF. The CDR3 DNA reads as TGTGCCAGCAGCTTGGTTCAGGGGGCTGGGGCCAACGTCCTGACTTTC.

The genes are TRBV29-1 and TRBJ1-2, with 7 bases matching TRBD1. This CDR3 has 13 amino acids. The ends lost 7 bases at V and 3 bases at J; junction bases unmatched: 8. From germline, CDR1 is SQVTM and CDR2 ANQGSEA. CDR3 DNA sequence: TGCAGCGCCCTGGGACAGAGTTACTATGGCTACACCTTC. It yields the protein CSALGQSYYGYTF.

The J gene is TRBJ2-4, the V gene TRBV4-2, with D perhaps assigned TRBD1 or TRBD2 (6 bases each). Germline loops: CDR1 LGHNA, CDR2 YNFKEQ. V lost 0 bases, J lost 1 base, and 19 bases lay in between. CDR3 length: 19 residues. This CDR3 is CASSQEGGSQGRAKNIQYF. CDR3 DNA: TGTGCCAGCAGCCAAGAAGGGGGGTCTCAGGGCCGGGCCAAAAACATTCAGTACTTC.

The chain has TRBV5-1 and TRBJ1-5; TRBD1 might be the D (5 bases). The V end was cut by 3 bases, the J end by 5 bases, with 9 bases between. The CDR3 has 13 amino acids. CDR1 and CDR2 (germline): SGHRS, YFSETQ. The CDR3 region is CASSWDGDQPQHF. The CDR3 bases are TGCGCCAGCAGCTGGGACGGTGATCAGCCCCAGCATTTT.

The chain joins TRBV7-9 to TRBJ2-2; a weak D match, TRBD1 (6 bases). Germline lookup yields CDR1 SEHNR and CDR2 FQNEAQ (reference sequence). This CDR3 spans 14 amino acids. Between the trimmed V and J ends, which lost 7 bases and 5 bases, there was a span of 14 bases. The CDR3 region is CASTPRGYTGELFF. The CDR3 DNA reads TGTGCCAGCACCCCTAGGGGGTATACCGGGGAGCTGTTTTTT.

The chain has TRBV9 and TRBJ1-2, with D unresolved. The CDR3 has 14 residues. V lost 4 bases to trimming and J lost 3 bases, with 13 bases between them. Germline-derived CDR1 and CDR2 are SGDLS and YYNGEE. The CDR3 DNA follows: TGTGCCAGCAGCCCGAGTTCCGGGGACTATGGCTACACCTTC. Encoded protein: CASSPSSGDYGYTF.

The chain carries TRBV28 and TRBJ2-7; 11 bases match TRBD1. The CDR3 runs 14 residues. Looked up from germline, CDR1 is MDHEN and CDR2 is SYDVKM. Germline trimming cut 9 bases from V and 7 bases from J; bases unmatched to any gene: 11. CDR3 bases: TGTGCCAGTAAAGGGGACAGGGGGGTTTGGGAGCAGTACTTC. The encoded protein is CASKGDRGVWEQYF.

The V and J genes are TRBV2 and TRBJ2-7, with TRBD2 as a possible D gene (7 bases). The CDR3 runs to 13 residues. Per the germline V gene, CDR1 is SNHLY and CDR2 is FYNNEI. Trimming pared 8 bases from V and 2 bases from J, leaving 13 bases between. CDR3 coding DNA: TGTGCCAGCGGGGGGGACACTACCTACGAGCAGTACTTC. It codes for CASGGDTTYEQYF.

V gene TRBV5-4 combines with J gene TRBJ2-7; D not certain. This CDR3 has 15 residues. Germline CDR1 reads SGHNT; CDR2 reads YYREEE (reference sequence). The germline V and J ends were trimmed by 0 bases and 6 bases, with 16 bases remaining between them. The CDR3 loop reads CASSLGVGRRGEQYF. CDR3 coding DNA: TGTGCCAGCAGCTTGGGGGTCGGCAGACGTGGCGAGCAGTACTTC.

The gene calls are TRBV19 and TRBJ2-5, with TRBD1 identical over 8 bases. With V trimmed by 2 bases and J by 5 bases, 10 bases remained unmatched. Germline V gene data show CDR1 as LNHDA and CDR2 as SQIVND (reference sequence). The CDR3 extends over 16 amino acids. CDR3: CASSIRTNRGSETQYF. The CDR3 coding sequence is TGTGCCAGTAGTATAAGGACGAACAGGGGGTCGGAGACCCAGTACTTC.

The rearrangement links TRBV11-2 to TRBJ1-2, with 9 nucleotides matching TRBD1. The V and J ends lost 1 base and 7 bases, in that order; junction bases with no gene match: 7. In germline, CDR1 is SGHAT, CDR2 FQNNGV. The CDR3 runs to 15 residues. This CDR3 reads CASSLGTGQGVGYTF. The DNA for the CDR3 is TGTGCCAGCAGCTTAGGGACGGGACAGGGAGTTGGCTACACCTTC.

The J gene is TRBJ2-3, the V gene TRBV5-1; D is unclear. Germline lookup yields CDR1 SGHRS and CDR2 YFSETQ. CDR3 length: 13 amino acids. The V end was cut by 7 bases, the J end by 0 bases, with 9 bases between. The CDR3, as DNA: TGCGCCAGCGGAGACACCAGCACAGATACGCAGTATTTT. As protein: CASGDTSTDTQYF.

This sequence joins TRBV11-2 and TRBJ2-1, with D hard to call. Germline-derived CDR1 and CDR2 are SGHAT and FQNNGV. CDR3 size: 15 residues. The ends were cut back, 5 bases at V and 4 bases at J, with 15 bases in the middle. CDR3 protein: CASSGVRAFYNEQFF. CDR3 sequence (DNA): TGTGCCAGCAGCGGCGTTAGGGCTTTTTACAATGAGCAGTTCTTC.

This clone was observed a handful of times. V usage is TRBV10-2 and J usage is TRBJ1-5; no reliable D call. V gave up 0 bases and J gave up 3 bases, with 6 bases separating them. CDR1 and CDR2 from the germline V gene are WSHSY and SAAADI. This CDR3 is built from 14 residues. CDR3 DNA sequence: TGCGCCAGCAGTGAGTCTGGAGTCAATCAGCCCCAGCATTTT. It specifies CASSESGVNQPQHF.